These 21 T cell receptor beta chains came from one sample sequenced in a study of T cells in Graves' hyperthyroidism and ophthalmopathy. Amplified TCR beta CDR3 regions derived from RNA transcripts. HTBI primers were the set used in a first-round RT-PCR of the TCR CDR3. MiXCR was run by TCRdb on the multiplex PCR reads, yielding one entry per CDR3 protein. The repertoire consists of 300,000 to 450,000 distinct CDR3 sequences, with roughly 25% occurring once and the leading ten covering around 70%. Sequencing used blood. The receptors were sampled from a man in his fifties or sixties with Graves' hyperthyroidism.

This rearrangement joins TRBV2 to TRBJ1-6, with D possibly being TRBD1 (6 bases). This CDR3 region has 16 residues. With 2 bases removed from V and 2 bases from J, the gap between germline ends came to 10 bases. The germline V gene encodes CDR1 SNHLY and CDR2 FYNNEI. The CDR3 DNA follows: TGTGCCAGCAGTGAACGACAGGTGGCCTATAATTCACCCCTCCACTTT. Amino acids: CASSERQVAYNSPLHF.

Only a few counts were recorded for this clonotype. The chain has TRBV19 and TRBJ2-4; D possibly corresponds to TRBD2 (6 bases). This CDR3 is built from 14 residues. Germline CDR1 LNHDA, CDR2 SQIVND (reference sequence). V lost 6 bases and J lost 7, with 16 bases in between. The CDR3 DNA is TGTGCCAGTAGCCCTGGGTCAGGAGGGAACATTCAGTACTTC. It is translated as CASSPGSGGNIQYF.

This clonotype has more than one count but fewer than ten. The rearrangement uses TRBV27 and TRBJ2-7, with D tentatively TRBD1 (6 bases). Germline V gene sequence: CDR1 MNHEY, CDR2 SMNVEV (reference sequence). V was trimmed by 6 bases and J by 7 bases, leaving 19 bases between them. This CDR3 comprises 14 residues. The CDR3 is CASRLLQGTEEQYF. Here the CDR3 DNA reads TGTGCCAGCAGGCTTTTACAGGGAACGGAGGAGCAGTACTTC.

This clonotype has just a few counts. Possible read error: a much larger clone is one base away. The V call is TRBV2, the J call TRBJ2-3, with 9 positions matching TRBD2. Germline V CDR1 and CDR2: SNHLY, FYNNEI. The CDR3 spans 15 residues. The chain's CDR3 is CASSESGGRADTQCF. CDR3 DNA sequence: TGTGCCAGCAGTGAAAGTGGCGGGAGGGCAGATACGCAGTGTTTT.

This clonotype was seen ten or more times. The J gene is TRBJ2-1, the V gene TRBV6-1, with TRBD2 identical over 10 bases. After removal of 11 bases from V and 2 bases from J, the junction contained 6 bases not matched to a gene. This CDR3 comprises 14 residues. Germline V gene lookup returns CDR1 MNHNS and CDR2 SASEGT. In DNA, the CDR3 is TGTGCCTGTTCTCTAGCGGGGGCCTACAATGAGCAGTTCTTC. Residues: CACSLAGAYNEQFF.

This clonotype was counted only a few times. The chain joins TRBV3-1 to TRBJ2-7, with 8 bases that match TRBD2. V lost 4 bases and J lost 3; bases outside the gene matches: 8. Per the germline V gene, CDR1 is LGHDT and CDR2 is YNNKEL (reference sequence). The CDR3 runs to 15 residues. The CDR3 reads CASSPARGGLYEQYF. In DNA, the CDR3 is TGTGCCAGCAGCCCAGCCCGCGGGGGGCTCTACGAGCAGTACTTC.

The chain has TRBV5-1 and TRBJ1-2; 8 bases are shared with TRBD1. The CDR3 totals 16 residues. Germline CDR1 SGHRS, CDR2 YFSETQ. V trimming: 6 bases; J trimming: 5 bases; junction bases outside the gene matches: 15. In DNA form, the CDR3 reads TGCGCCAGCACCCCTACGGCCGGGACAGGTGGTTATGGCTACACCTTC. Protein sequence: CASTPTAGTGGYGYTF.

Details on this clonotype: A much bigger clone sits one base away, suggesting this may be a read error. The J gene is TRBJ2-3, the V gene TRBV12-3 or TRBV12-4, with 9 bases fitting TRBD2. CDR3 length: 16 residues. V dropped 6 bases and J dropped 1; count of bases not matched to a gene: 8. CDR3 in DNA: TGTGCCAGCAGCTCGTCTTGGACTAGCGGCACAGATACGCAGTATTTT. This gives the protein CASSSSWTSGTDTQYF.

This clonotype was detected a few times. Germline is not matched at one junction end, which may reflect a read error. The V call is TRBV20-1, the J call TRBJ1-3, with D uncertain. This CDR3 spans 12 amino acids. Germline CDR1 DFQATT, CDR2 SNEGSKA (reference sequence). The DNA of the CDR3 is TGCAGTGCTAGAGACAATGGAGACACCATATATTTT. Its translation: CSARDNGDTIYF.

This rearrangement joins TRBV11-3 to TRBJ2-1; D uncertain. CDR1 SGHNT and CDR2 YENEEA come from the germline V gene. V lost 8 bases to trimming and J lost 4 bases, with 9 bases between them. This CDR3 region has 12 residues. The CDR3 sequence is CASHTGYNEQFF. In nucleotides, the CDR3 is TGTGCCAGCCATACGGGTTACAATGAGCAGTTCTTC.

This rearrangement joins TRBV25-1 to TRBJ2-1, with unresolved D. The germline gives CDR1 MGHDK, CDR2 SYGVNS. The V end lost 11 bases, the J end lost 6 bases, and 11 bases lay between the germline ends. The CDR3 extends over 11 amino acids. This CDR3 reads CAATARNEQFF. For the CDR3, the DNA is TGTGCCGCAACCGCCCGCAATGAGCAGTTCTTC. The variable domain in full, completed from reference TRBV25-1 and TRBJ2-1, reads EADIYQTPRYLVIGTGKKITLECSQTMGHDKMYWYQQDPGMELHLIHYSYGVNSTEKGDLSSESTVSRIRTEHFPLTLESARPSHTSQYLCAATARNEQFFGPGTRLTVL.

In nucleotides, the CDR3 is TGTGCCAGCAGCGCGATACTTGAAGCTTTCTTT. Amino acids: CASSAILEAFF. The rearrangement links TRBV11-2 to TRBJ1-1; no clear D gene. Germline V CDR1 and CDR2: SGHAT, FQNNGV. CDR3 length: 11 amino acids. The V end lost 5 bases, the J end lost 7 bases, and 8 bases lay between the germline ends. The whole variable domain, filled in from reference TRBV11-2 and TRBJ1-1, reads EAGVAQSPRYKIIEKRQSVAFWCNPISGHATLYWYQQILGQGPKLLIQFQNNGVVDDSQLPKDRFSAERLKGVDSTLKIQPAKLEDSAVYLCASSAILEAFFGQGTRLTVV.

The chain employs TRBV29-1 and TRBJ1-1; no clear D gene. There are 12 residues in the CDR3. Trimming shortened V by 4 bases and J by 4 bases, and 10 bases separated the two germline ends. CDR1 is SQVTM, CDR2 ANQGSEA, per germline. Here the CDR3 reads CSVASGSTEAFF. DNA of the CDR3: TGCAGCGTTGCATCCGGGTCCACTGAAGCTTTCTTT. Using reference TRBV29-1 and TRBJ1-1 for the parts outside the CDR3, the full variable domain is SAVISQKPSRDICQRGTSLTIQCQVDSQVTMMFWYRQQPGQSLTLIATANQGSEATYESGFVIDKFPISRPNLTFSTLTVSNMSPEDSSIYLCSVASGSTEAFFGQGTRLTVV.

This clonotype has more than one count but fewer than ten. The chain couples TRBV27 to TRBJ2-2, with TRBD1 identical over 9 bases. With V trimmed by 4 bases and J by 1 base, 4 bases remained unmatched. Per germline, CDR1 MNHEY and CDR2 SMNVEV (reference sequence). This CDR3 spans 16 amino acids. Here the CDR3 DNA reads TGTGCCAGCAGTTCGCCGGGACAGGGGAACACCGGGGAGCTGTTTTTT. Amino acid sequence: CASSSPGQGNTGELFF.

The genes are TRBV4-1 and TRBJ2-7; TRBD2 agrees at 8 bases. CDR1 is MGHRA, CDR2 YSYEKL, per germline. CDR3 length: 16 residues. With 2 bases clipped from V and 1 base from J, the junction kept 7 bases outside the gene matches. In DNA, the CDR3 is TGCGCCAGCAGCCAAAACCGCGCGGGGGGATCCTACGAGCAGTACTTC. It codes for CASSQNRAGGSYEQYF.

Regarding this clonotype: Given a much more abundant clone one base away, this may be a read error. The V gene is TRBV7-3, the J gene TRBJ2-1; D is undetermined. The CDR3 is 15 residues long. Trimming shortened V by 7 bases and J by 3 bases, and 16 bases separated the two germline ends. CDR1 is SGHTA, CDR2 FQGTGA, per germline. CDR3 sequence reads: CASNYKRSFYNEQFF. CDR3 nucleotides: TGTGCCAGCAATTACAAAAGAAGCTTCTACAATGAGCAGTTCTTC. Variable domain in full (rest from reference TRBV7-3 and TRBJ2-1): GAGVSQTPSNKVTEKGKYVELRCDPISGHTALYWYRQSLGQGPEFLIYFQGTGAADDSGLPNDRFFAVRPEGSVSTLKIQRTERGDSAVYLCASNYKRSFYNEQFFGPGTRLTVL.

V gene TRBV5-1 combines with J gene TRBJ1-5; 9 bases align to TRBD1. J gave up 0 bases and V 5 bases, and 3 bases lay outside the gene matches. CDR1 is SGHRS and CDR2 is YFSETQ in the germline V gene. CDR3 size: 15 residues. The CDR3 loop is CASRRTGDSNQPQHF. The CDR3 coding sequence is TGCGCCAGCAGACGGACAGGGGATAGCAATCAGCCCCAGCATTTT. Drawing the rest from reference TRBV5-1 and TRBJ1-5, the complete variable domain is KAGVTQTPRYLIKTRGQQVTLSCSPISGHRSVSWYQQTPGQGLQFLFEYFSETQRNKGNFPGRFSGRQFSNSRSEMNVSTLELGDSALYLCASRRTGDSNQPQHFGDGTRLSIL.

There are a few counts of this clonotype. V usage is TRBV4-1 and J usage is TRBJ2-5, with D unresolved. V was trimmed by 0 bases and J by 5 bases, leaving 10 bases between them. CDR3 length equals 14 residues. Per germline, CDR1 MGHRA and CDR2 YSYEKL. CDR3 sequence reads: CASSQESVGETQYF. DNA for the CDR3: TGCGCCAGCAGCCAAGAGTCTGTCGGGGAGACCCAGTACTTC.

The V call is TRBV6-5, the J call TRBJ2-5; the match to TRBD2 covers 7 bases. J lost 1 base, V lost 2 bases, and 4 bases had no gene match. This CDR3 spans 15 amino acids. CDR1 is MNHEY, CDR2 SVGAGI, per germline. The CDR3, as DNA: TGTGCCAGCAGTTACGGGGCTAGCGGCCAAGAGACCCAGTACTTC. It yields the protein CASSYGASGQETQYF.

This clonotype was counted between two and nine times. The CDR3 loop reads CASSLTGPGNEQYF. CDR3 coding DNA: TGCGCCAGCAGCTTGACCGGGCCCGGGAACGAGCAGTACTTC. This chain links TRBV5-1 with TRBJ2-7, with a weak D call TRBD2 (5 bases). The V gene's germline CDR1 is SGHRS and CDR2 YFSETQ. V was trimmed by 1 base and J by 5 bases, leaving 13 bases between them. There are 14 residues in the CDR3.

In its sample, this clonotype was seen many times. The genes are TRBV27 and TRBJ2-5; 9 bases line up with TRBD2. Germline lookup yields CDR1 MNHEY and CDR2 SMNVEV (reference sequence). The V and J ends lost 5 bases and 5 bases, in that order; junction bases with no gene match: 15. CDR3 length: 17 amino acids. CDR3: CASSPPGKREVKETQYF. DNA of the CDR3: TGTGCCAGCAGTCCCCCCGGTAAGCGGGAGGTGAAGGAGACCCAGTACTTC.